This T cell receptor (beta chain) came from a study of neurological immune-mediated disorders. This clonotype showed up just a few times. V lost 6 bases, J lost 4 bases, and 24 bases lay in between. From germline, CDR1 is MNHEY and CDR2 SVGEGT. The CDR3 has 17 amino acids. Using its own MiXCR run on the 5' RACE reads, TCRdb lists one record per CDR3 protein. Of 80,000 or so distinct CDR3 sequences in the sample, about 9.7% are singletons; the top ten hold approximately 1.5%. V usage is TRBV6-2 or TRBV6-3 and J usage is TRBJ2-5; possibly TRBD1 or TRBD2 for D (5 bases each). Sequencing was done on a sample of PBMCs. The sequence was collected from a man aged 50 or older in good health. The CDR3 loop reads CASSRGQGPPQRETQYF. The CDR3 DNA reads as TGTGCCAGCAGCCGAGGGCAGGGCCCTCCCCAAAGAGAGACCCAGTACTTC.